The rows below give T cell receptor beta chains drawn from one sample of a study of graft-versus-host responses after intestinal transplantation. This table comes from immunoSEQ multiplex PCR, and its TCRdb copy is limited to in-frame clones, with some not included. In the table there are some 45,000 clones, 90% to 95% of which are singletons. Sequences were derived from PBMCs, sampled 524 days after transplant. These receptors were taken from a human patient who received an intestinal transplant, so some T cells may come from the graft donor. Both conserved end residues are part of each CDR3. A D gene is named only where the DNA matches it firmly. Only part of the rows carry a size: once, few, many, or a class if the clone is expanded.

v_call,clone_size,j_call,d_call,cdr3_nt,cdr3_aa
TRBV5-1,NA,TRBJ2-1,TRBD2,TGCGCCAGCAGATCGACTAGCGGGAGGGAGCAGTTCTTC,CASRSTSGREQFF
TRBV6-6,NA,TRBJ2-7,NA,TGTGCCAGCAGACCCGGGACCCGCTACGAGCAGTACTTC,CASRPGTRYEQYF
TRBV20-1,NA,TRBJ1-2,NA,TGCAGTGCAATGAGGGCCTATGGCTACACCTTC,CSAMRAYGYTF
TRBV7-3,NA,TRBJ2-7,TRBD1,TGTGCCAGCAGCCGAGGGACAGGGGACTCCTACGAGCAGTACTTC,CASSRGTGDSYEQYF
TRBV7-2,NA,TRBJ2-3,NA,TGTGCCAGCAGCTTAGCGAGGTTAGATACGCAGTATTTT,CASSLARLDTQYF
TRBV7-6,NA,TRBJ2-1,TRBD2,TGTGCCAGCAGCTTAGGGGCGGGAGAAGGGGATGAGCAGTTCTTC,CASSLGAGEGDEQFF
TRBV7-2,few,TRBJ1-3,TRBD1,TGTGCCAGCAGCTACGGGACAGCTGGAAACACCATATATTTT,CASSYGTAGNTIYF
TRBV27,NA,TRBJ1-5,NA,TGTGCCAGCAGGACTACATGGGGGACGAGTAATCAGCCCCAGCATTTT,CASRTTWGTSNQPQHF
TRBV10-3,NA,TRBJ2-7,NA,TGTGCCATCAGGGGGGACAAGGGCTCCTACGAGCAGTACTTC,CAIRGDKGSYEQYF
TRBV6-6,NA,TRBJ1-2,TRBD1,TGTGCCAGCAGTTCGGACAGGGGGTTTGGCTACACCTTC,CASSSDRGFGYTF
TRBV7-2,NA,TRBJ2-5,TRBD1,TGTGCCAGCAGTGCTTATCAGGGGGAAGAGACCCAGTACTTC,CASSAYQGEETQYF